The 14 T cell receptor beta chains below all came from one sample that was sequenced in a study of cytomegalovirus exposure and HLA in healthy donors. 60 Vbeta and 13 Jbeta primers were used in PCR. Assay: immunoSEQ multiplex PCR; the TCRdb copy retains only in-frame clones and omits some. The sample gives approximately 150,000 clones, approximately 79% of which show up once; about 4.5% is in the top ten. The sequencing sample was made of PBMCs. These receptors were collected from a man in his forties in good health and CMV-seronegative.

The chain has TRBV4-1 and TRBJ2-2; perhaps TRBD2 as D (6 bases). Germline CDR1 and CDR2: MGHRA and YSYEKL. This CDR3 has 14 residues. V was shortened by 3 bases and J by 9 bases, with 14 bases between the two germline ends. This CDR3 is CASSHGGFGRELFF. As DNA, the CDR3 is TGCGCCAGCAGCCACGGGGGTTTCGGCCGGGAGCTGTTTTTT.

The chain recombines TRBV18 with TRBJ2-5, with TRBD1 matching over 10 bases. The trim removed 8 bases at V and 5 bases at J, leaving 8 bases unmatched. This CDR3 is 14 amino acids long. Germline V gives CDR1 KGHSH, CDR2 LQKENI. CDR3 region: CASQRDRGTETQYF. The DNA of the CDR3 is TGTGCCAGCCAGAGGGACAGGGGTACGGAGACCCAGTACTTC.

The CDR3 sequence is CASSASGGPYNEQFF. CDR3 sequence (DNA): TGTGCCAGCAGTGCTAGCGGGGGCCCCTACAATGAGCAGTTCTTC. The J gene is TRBJ2-1, the V gene TRBV6-6, with 10 bases matching TRBD2. CDR1 and CDR2 (germline): MNHNY, SVGAGI (reference sequence). This CDR3 contains 15 residues. Trimming took 5 bases from V and 2 from J; bases not matched to a gene: 3.

The chain is built from TRBV6-5 and TRBJ2-7, with 10 bases aligning to TRBD1. The CDR3 runs 13 residues. With 6 bases clipped from V and 5 bases from J, the junction kept 4 bases outside the gene matches. Per germline, CDR1 MNHEY and CDR2 SVGAGI. The CDR3 region has the DNA TGTGCCAGCAGAGGGACAGGGGCCCACGAGCAGTACTTC. Protein sequence: CASRGTGAHEQYF.

The rearrangement uses TRBV9 and TRBJ2-3; D is possibly TRBD2 (6 bases). V dropped 0 bases and J dropped 6 bases, with 14 bases sitting between them. The germline CDR1 and CDR2 sequences are SGDLS and YYNGEE. The CDR3 sequence is 15 residues long. The DNA of the CDR3 is TGTGCCAGCAGCGTAGGTGGGGGGTCATTGGATACGCAGTATTTT. It is translated as CASSVGGGSLDTQYF.

The chain combines TRBV7-3 with TRBJ2-3; D remains ambiguous. The germline gives CDR1 SGHTA, CDR2 FQGTGA. V was cut by 5 bases and J by 3 bases, with 9 bases left in between. This CDR3 is built from 13 residues. CDR3 amino acids: CASSRDGTDTQYF. The CDR3 DNA is TGTGCCAGCAGCCGAGACGGGACAGATACGCAGTATTTT.

This clone was seen only a few times. The chain combines TRBV2 with TRBJ1-5, with D possibly TRBD1 on 5 matching bases. V was trimmed by 4 bases and J by 9 bases, leaving 16 bases between them. The V gene's germline CDR1 is SNHLY and CDR2 FYNNEI. The CDR3 totals 14 residues. The chain's CDR3 is CASSVGQGERPQHF. As DNA, the CDR3 is TGTGCCAGCAGTGTGGGGCAGGGTGAGAGGCCCCAGCATTTT.

This clone was found once. This sequence joins TRBV27 and TRBJ2-6; 10 nucleotides agree with TRBD1. The trim removed 4 bases at V and 3 bases at J, leaving 6 bases unmatched. CDR1 MNHEY and CDR2 SMNVEV come from the germline V gene (reference sequence). The CDR3 extends over 17 amino acids. As DNA, the CDR3 is TGTGCCAGCAGTTCGCGACAGGGGGCAGGTGGGGCCAACGTCCTGACTTTC. This translates into CASSSRQGAGGANVLTF.

CDR3 residues: CSASGYTF. CDR3 sequence (DNA): TGCAGTGCCTCCGGCTACACCTTC. The V gene is TRBV20-1, the J gene TRBJ1-2; D remains unclear. The V gene lost 6 bases and the J gene lost 8 bases, with 4 bases spanning the gap. Looked up from germline, CDR1 is DFQATT and CDR2 is SNEGSKA (reference sequence). CDR3 size: 8 residues.

V and J are TRBV6-1 and TRBJ1-6; 10 positions match TRBD1. Trimming cost V 6 bases and J 8 bases; bases outside gene matches: 4. Germline CDR1 reads MNHNS; CDR2 reads SASEGT. This CDR3 is 14 amino acids long. The CDR3 DNA reads as TGTGCCAGCAGGGAGGACAGGGGGTATTCACCCCTCCACTTT. This translates into CASREDRGYSPLHF.

This chain links TRBV6-1 with TRBJ2-3; 9 bases agree with TRBD2. Unmatched junction bases numbered 8, after V lost 4 bases and J lost 3 bases. Germline values: CDR1 MNHNS, CDR2 SASEGT. This CDR3 has 16 residues. The CDR3 nucleotides are TGTGCCAGCAGTGTACAGCGGGGGGATCTAACAGATACGCAGTATTTT. This encodes CASSVQRGDLTDTQYF.

The chain joins TRBV10-2 to TRBJ2-3; 7 nucleotides line up with TRBD2. The ends lost 9 bases at V and 4 bases at J; junction bases unmatched: 10. Germline V gives CDR1 WSHSY, CDR2 SAAADI. The CDR3 loop spans 14 amino acids. The chain's CDR3 is CASYAGAGADTQYF. The CDR3 DNA reads as TGCGCCAGTTACGCGGGAGCAGGTGCAGATACGCAGTATTTT.

The genes are TRBV6-5 and TRBJ2-4, with a possible D match to TRBD2 (6 bases). Trimming removed 2 bases from V and 14 bases from J, with 10 bases in between. The CDR3 length is 11 residues. Germline V gives CDR1 MNHEY, CDR2 SVGAGI. CDR3 sequence (DNA): TGTGCCAGCAGTTACGGGGGACTGGAGTACTTC. Translated: CASSYGGLEYF.

The chain combines TRBV12-2 with TRBJ1-4; the table calls TRBD1, which could not be checked here. TRBV12-2 is listed as a pseudogene. This CDR3 region has 18 residues. This CDR3 reads CASRLEMVHSATNEKLFF. The CDR3 DNA sequence: TGTGCAAGTCGCTTAGAGATGGTCCACAGTGCGACTAATGAAAAACTGTTTTTT.